This T cell receptor beta chain emerged from a study of T cells in tuberculosis. Noted time point: new active TB diagnosis, blood taken before or within 7 days of starting treatment. The CDR3 is made up of 15 amino acids. Trimming took 0 bases from V and 4 from J, leaving 12 bases between them. Germline CDR1 SGDLS, CDR2 YYNGEE. The data were produced by immunoSEQ multiplex PCR, yet TCRdb's version contains in-frame clones alone and is incomplete. This repertoire shows roughly 34,000 clones, about 84% found once; its top ten account for less than 5.5%. This sequence joins TRBV9 and TRBJ2-3; a possible D gene is TRBD2 (6 bases). The material was PBMCs, obtained at tuberculosis diagnosis. The sequence derives from an adult with tuberculosis. The CDR3 here is CASSVGISGPDTQYF. Written as DNA, the CDR3 is TGTGCCAGCAGCGTAGGAATTAGCGGTCCAGATACGCAGTATTTT.